This T cell receptor (beta chain) was observed in a study of blood T cell repertoires in COVID-19. V lost 5 bases and J 2 bases, leaving 13 bases between the germline ends. This CDR3 comprises 14 residues. In germline, CDR1 is SGHAT, CDR2 FQNNGV. Generated by immunoSEQ multiplex PCR, the TCRdb table keeps only in-frame clones and is missing some. Among some 240,000 clones listed, 75% to 90% were seen once. The sequence came from a woman in her seventies with COVID-19, enrolled during active disease. The source material was peripheral blood. This chain uses TRBV11-2 with TRBJ2-7, with D possibly being TRBD2 (6 bases). The CDR3 nucleotides read TGTGCCAGCAGCCCATTGGGACTGACCTACGAGCAGTACTTC. This translates into CASSPLGLTYEQYF. The full variable domain, rest sourced from reference TRBV11-2 and TRBJ2-7, is EAGVAQSPRYKIIEKRQSVAFWCNPISGHATLYWYQQILGQGPKLLIQFQNNGVVDDSQLPKDRFSAERLKGVDSTLKIQPAKLEDSAVYLCASSPLGLTYEQYFGPGTRLTVT.